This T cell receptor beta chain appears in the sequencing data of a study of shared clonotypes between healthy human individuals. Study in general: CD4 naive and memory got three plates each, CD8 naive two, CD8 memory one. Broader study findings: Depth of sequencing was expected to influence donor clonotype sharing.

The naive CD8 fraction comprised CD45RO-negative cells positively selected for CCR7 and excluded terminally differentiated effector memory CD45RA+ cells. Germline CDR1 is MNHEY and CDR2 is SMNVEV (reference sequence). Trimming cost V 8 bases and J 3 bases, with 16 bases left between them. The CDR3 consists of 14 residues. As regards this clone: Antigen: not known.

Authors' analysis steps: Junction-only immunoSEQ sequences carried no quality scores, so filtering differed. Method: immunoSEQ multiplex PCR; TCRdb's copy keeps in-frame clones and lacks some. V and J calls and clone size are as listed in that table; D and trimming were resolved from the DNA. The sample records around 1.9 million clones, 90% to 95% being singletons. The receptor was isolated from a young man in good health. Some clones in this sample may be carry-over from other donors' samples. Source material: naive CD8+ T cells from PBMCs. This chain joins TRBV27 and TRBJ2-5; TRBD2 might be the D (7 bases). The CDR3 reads CASAVLGGEETQYF. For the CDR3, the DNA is TGTGCCAGCGCCGTACTAGGGGGGGAAGAGACCCAGTACTTC.